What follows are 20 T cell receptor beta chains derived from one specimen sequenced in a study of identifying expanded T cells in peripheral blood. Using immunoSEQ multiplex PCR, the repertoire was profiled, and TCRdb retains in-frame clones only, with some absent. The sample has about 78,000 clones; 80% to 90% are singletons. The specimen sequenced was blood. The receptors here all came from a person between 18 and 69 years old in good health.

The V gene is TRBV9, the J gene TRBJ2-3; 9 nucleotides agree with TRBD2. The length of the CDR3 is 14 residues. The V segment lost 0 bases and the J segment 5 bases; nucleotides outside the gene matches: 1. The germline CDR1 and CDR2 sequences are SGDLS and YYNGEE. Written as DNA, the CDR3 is TGTGCCAGCAGCGTAGTAGCGGGGGAAGATACGCAGTATTTT. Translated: CASSVVAGEDTQYF.

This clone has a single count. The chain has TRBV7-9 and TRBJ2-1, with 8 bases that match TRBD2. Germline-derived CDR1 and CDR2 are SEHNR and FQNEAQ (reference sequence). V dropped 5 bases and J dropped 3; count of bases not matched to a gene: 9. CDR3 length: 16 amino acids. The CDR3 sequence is CASSARLALNYNEQFF. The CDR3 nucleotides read TGTGCCAGCAGCGCCCGACTAGCGCTCAACTACAATGAGCAGTTCTTC.

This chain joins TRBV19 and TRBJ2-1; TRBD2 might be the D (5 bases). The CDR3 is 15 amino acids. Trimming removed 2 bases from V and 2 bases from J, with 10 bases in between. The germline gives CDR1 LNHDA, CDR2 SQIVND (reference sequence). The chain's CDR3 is CASSISLATYNEQFF. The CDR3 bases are TGTGCCAGTAGTATATCCCTAGCCACCTACAATGAGCAGTTCTTC.

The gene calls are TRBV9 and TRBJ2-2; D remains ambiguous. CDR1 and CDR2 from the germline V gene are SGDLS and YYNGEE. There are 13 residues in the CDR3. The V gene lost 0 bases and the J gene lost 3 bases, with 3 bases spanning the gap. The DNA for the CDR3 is TGTGCCAGCAGCGTAGTGGACACCGGGGAGCTGTTTTTT. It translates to CASSVVDTGELFF.

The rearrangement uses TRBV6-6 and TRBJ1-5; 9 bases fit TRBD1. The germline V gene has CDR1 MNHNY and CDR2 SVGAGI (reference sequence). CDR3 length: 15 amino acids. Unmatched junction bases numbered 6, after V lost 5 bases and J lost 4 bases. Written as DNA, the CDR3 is TGTGCCAGCAGTGGGCCGGACAGGGGAAATCAGCCCCAGCATTTT. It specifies CASSGPDRGNQPQHF.

CDR3 coding DNA: TGTGCCAGTAGTACCTTACAGGGGGCCGCCGGGGAGCTGTTTTTT. Residues: CASSTLQGAAGELFF. The V and J genes are TRBV19 and TRBJ2-2; 9 nucleotides match TRBD1. Trimming cost V 4 bases and J 6 bases; bases outside gene matches: 6. This CDR3 region has 15 residues. The V gene's germline CDR1 is LNHDA and CDR2 SQIVND (reference sequence).

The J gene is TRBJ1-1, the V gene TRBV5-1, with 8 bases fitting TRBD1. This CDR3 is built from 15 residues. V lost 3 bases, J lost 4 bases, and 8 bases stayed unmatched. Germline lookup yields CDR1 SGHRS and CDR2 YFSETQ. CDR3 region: CASSSKQGGFTEAFF. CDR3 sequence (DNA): TGCGCCAGCAGCTCAAAACAGGGGGGATTCACTGAAGCTTTCTTT.

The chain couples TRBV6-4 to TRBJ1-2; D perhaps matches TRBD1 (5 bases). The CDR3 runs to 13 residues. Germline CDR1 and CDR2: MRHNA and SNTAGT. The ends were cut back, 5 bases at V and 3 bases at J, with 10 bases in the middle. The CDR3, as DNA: TGTGCCAGCAGTCCAGGGTCTGACTATGGCTACACCTTC. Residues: CASSPGSDYGYTF.

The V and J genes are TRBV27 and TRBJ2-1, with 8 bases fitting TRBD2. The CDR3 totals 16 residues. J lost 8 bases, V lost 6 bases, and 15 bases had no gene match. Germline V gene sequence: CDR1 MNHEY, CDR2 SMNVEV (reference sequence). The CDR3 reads CASSRSLTGGPDEQFF. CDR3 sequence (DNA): TGTGCCAGCAGCCGGAGTTTGACGGGAGGGCCAGATGAGCAGTTCTTC.

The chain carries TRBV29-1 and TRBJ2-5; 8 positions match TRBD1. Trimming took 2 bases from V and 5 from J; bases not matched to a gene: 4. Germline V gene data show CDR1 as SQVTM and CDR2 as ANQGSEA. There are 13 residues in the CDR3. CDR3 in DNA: TGCAGCGTTGAAAGGACAGGGCTCGAGACCCAGTACTTC. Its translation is CSVERTGLETQYF.

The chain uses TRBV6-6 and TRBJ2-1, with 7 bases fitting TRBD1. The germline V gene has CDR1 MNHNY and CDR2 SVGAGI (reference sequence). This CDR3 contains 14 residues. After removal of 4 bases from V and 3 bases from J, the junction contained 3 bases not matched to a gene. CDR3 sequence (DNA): TGTGCCAGCAGTTTCCGGGACAGCTACAATGAGCAGTTCTTC. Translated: CASSFRDSYNEQFF.

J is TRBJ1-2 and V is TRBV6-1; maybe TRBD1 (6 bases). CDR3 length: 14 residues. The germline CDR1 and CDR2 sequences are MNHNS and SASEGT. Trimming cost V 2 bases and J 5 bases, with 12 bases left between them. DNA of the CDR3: TGTGCCAGCAGTGAAAAGGGGGGCGAGTATGGCTACACCTTC. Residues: CASSEKGGEYGYTF.

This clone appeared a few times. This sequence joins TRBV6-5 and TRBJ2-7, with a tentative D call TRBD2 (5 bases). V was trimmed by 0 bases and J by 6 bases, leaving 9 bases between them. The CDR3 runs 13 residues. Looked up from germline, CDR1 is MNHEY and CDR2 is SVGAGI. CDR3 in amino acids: CASSYSPAGEQYF. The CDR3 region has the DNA TGTGCCAGCAGTTACTCCCCGGCGGGCGAGCAGTACTTC.

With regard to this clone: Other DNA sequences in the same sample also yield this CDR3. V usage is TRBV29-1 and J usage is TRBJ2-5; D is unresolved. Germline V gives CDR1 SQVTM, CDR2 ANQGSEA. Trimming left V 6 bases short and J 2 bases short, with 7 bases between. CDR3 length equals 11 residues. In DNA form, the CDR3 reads TGCAGCGTACGGCCGCAAGAGACCCAGTACTTC. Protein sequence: CSVRPQETQYF.

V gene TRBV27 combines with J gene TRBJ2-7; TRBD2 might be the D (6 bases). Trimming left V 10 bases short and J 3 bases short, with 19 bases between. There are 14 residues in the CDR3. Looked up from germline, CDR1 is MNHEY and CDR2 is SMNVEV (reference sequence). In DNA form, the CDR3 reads TGTGCCACCGCCTATGGGGGGACCTACTACGAGCAGTACTTC. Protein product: CATAYGGTYYEQYF.

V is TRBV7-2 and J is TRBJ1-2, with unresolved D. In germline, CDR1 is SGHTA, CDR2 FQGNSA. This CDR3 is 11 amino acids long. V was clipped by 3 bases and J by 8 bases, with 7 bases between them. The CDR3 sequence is CASSFLDGYTF. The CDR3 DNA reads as TGTGCCAGCAGCTTTTTAGACGGCTACACCTTC.

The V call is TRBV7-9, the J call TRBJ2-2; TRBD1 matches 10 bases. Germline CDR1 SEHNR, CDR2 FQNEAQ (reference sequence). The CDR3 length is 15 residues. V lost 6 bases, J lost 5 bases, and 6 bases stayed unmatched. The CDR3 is CASSSGQGRTGELFF. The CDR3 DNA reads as TGTGCCAGCAGTTCGGGACAGGGGAGGACCGGGGAGCTGTTTTTT.

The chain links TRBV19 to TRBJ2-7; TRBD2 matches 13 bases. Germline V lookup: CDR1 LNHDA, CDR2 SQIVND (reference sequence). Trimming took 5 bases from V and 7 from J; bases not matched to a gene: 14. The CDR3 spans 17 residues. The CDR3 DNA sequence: TGTGCCAGTAGTCCATGGACTAGCGGGAGATCGGAGAGGGAGCAGTACTTC. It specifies CASSPWTSGRSEREQYF. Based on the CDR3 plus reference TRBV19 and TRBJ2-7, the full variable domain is DGGITQSPKYLFRKEGQNVTLSCEQNLNHDAMYWYRQDPGQGLRLIYYSQIVNDFQKGDIAEGYSVSREKKESFPLTVTSAQKNPTAFYLCASSPWTSGRSEREQYFGPGTRLTVT.

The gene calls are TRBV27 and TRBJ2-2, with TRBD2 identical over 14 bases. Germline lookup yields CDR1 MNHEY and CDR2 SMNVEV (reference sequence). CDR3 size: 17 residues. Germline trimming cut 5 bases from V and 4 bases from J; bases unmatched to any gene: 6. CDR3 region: CASSHGLAGGRTGELFF. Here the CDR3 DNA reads TGTGCCAGCAGTCATGGACTAGCGGGAGGCCGCACCGGGGAGCTGTTTTTT.

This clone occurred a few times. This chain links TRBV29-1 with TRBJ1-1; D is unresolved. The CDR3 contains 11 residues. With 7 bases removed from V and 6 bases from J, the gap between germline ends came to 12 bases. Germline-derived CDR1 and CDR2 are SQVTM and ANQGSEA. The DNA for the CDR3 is TGCAGCGCGGCAAGTATGGCTGAAGCTTTCTTT. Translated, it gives CSAASMAEAFF.